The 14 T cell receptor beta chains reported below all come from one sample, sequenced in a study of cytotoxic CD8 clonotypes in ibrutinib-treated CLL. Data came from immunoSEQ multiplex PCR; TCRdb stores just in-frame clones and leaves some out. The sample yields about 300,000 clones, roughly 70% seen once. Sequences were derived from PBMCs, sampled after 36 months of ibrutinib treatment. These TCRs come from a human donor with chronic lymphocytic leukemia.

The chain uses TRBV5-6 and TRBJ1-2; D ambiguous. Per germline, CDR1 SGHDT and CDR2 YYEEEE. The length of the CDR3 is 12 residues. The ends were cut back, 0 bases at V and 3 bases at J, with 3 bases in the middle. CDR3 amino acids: CASSLGHYGYTF. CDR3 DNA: TGTGCCAGCAGCTTGGGTCACTATGGCTACACCTTC. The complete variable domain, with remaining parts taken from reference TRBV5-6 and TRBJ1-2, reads DAGVTQSPTHLIKTRGQQVTLRCSPKSGHDTVSWYQQALGQGPQFIFQYYEEEERQRGNFPDRFSGHQFPNYSSELNVNALLLGDSALYLCASSLGHYGYTFGSGTRLTVV.

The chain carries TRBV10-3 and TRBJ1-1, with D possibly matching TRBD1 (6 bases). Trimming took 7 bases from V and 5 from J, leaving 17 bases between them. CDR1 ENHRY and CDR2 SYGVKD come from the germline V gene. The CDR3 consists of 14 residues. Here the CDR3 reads CAITVDRPGTEAFF. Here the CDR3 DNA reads TGTGCCATCACCGTAGACAGGCCGGGAACTGAAGCTTTCTTT.

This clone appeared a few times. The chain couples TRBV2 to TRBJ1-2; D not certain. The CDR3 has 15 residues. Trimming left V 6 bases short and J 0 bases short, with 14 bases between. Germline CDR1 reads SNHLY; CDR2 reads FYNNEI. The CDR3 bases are TGTGCCAGCAGCCGCGGCTGGACGACTAACTATGGCTACACCTTC. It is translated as CASSRGWTTNYGYTF.

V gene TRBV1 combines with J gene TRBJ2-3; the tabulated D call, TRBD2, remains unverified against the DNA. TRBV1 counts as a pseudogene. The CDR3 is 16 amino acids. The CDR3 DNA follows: TGCACCAGCAGCCAACCCGCGGCGGGAGGTCGAGATACGCAGTATTTT. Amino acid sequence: CTSSQPAAGGRDTQYF.

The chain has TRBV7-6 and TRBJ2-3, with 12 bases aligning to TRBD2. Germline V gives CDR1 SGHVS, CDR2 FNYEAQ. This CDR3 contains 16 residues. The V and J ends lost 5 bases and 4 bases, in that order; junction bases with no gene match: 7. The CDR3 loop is CASSLLAGGLPDTQYF. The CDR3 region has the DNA TGTGCCAGCAGCCTCCTAGCGGGAGGGCTTCCAGATACGCAGTATTTT.

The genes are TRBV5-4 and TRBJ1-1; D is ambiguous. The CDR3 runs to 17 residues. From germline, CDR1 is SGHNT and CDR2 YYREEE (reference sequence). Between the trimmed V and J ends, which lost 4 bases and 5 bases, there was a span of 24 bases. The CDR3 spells CASSPAGSPGRGTEAFF. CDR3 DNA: TGTGCCAGCAGCCCCGCGGGCAGCCCGGGCCGAGGGACTGAAGCTTTCTTT.

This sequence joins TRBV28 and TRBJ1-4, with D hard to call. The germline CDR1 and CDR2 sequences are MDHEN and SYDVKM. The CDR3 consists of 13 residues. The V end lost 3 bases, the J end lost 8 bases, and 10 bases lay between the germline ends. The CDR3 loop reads CASSFGASEKLFF. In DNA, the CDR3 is TGTGCCAGCAGTTTCGGCGCTTCAGAAAAACTGTTTTTT.

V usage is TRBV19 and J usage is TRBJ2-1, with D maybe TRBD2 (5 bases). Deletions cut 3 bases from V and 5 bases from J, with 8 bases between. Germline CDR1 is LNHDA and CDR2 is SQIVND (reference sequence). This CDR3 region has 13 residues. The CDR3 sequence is CASSIEGHNEQFF. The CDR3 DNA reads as TGTGCCAGTAGTATTGAGGGTCACAATGAGCAGTTCTTC.

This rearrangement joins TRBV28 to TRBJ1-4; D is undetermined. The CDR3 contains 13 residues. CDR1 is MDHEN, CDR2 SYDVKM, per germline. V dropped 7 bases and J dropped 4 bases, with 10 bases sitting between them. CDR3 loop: CASNPGFNEKLFF. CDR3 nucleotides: TGTGCCAGCAACCCGGGCTTTAATGAAAAACTGTTTTTT.

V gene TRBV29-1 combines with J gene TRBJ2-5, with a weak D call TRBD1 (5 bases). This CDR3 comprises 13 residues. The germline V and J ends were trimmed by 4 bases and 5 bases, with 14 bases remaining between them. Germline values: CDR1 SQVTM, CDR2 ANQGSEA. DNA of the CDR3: TGCAGCGTTGGGGTAGGGGCCCTCGAGACCCAGTACTTC. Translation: CSVGVGALETQYF.

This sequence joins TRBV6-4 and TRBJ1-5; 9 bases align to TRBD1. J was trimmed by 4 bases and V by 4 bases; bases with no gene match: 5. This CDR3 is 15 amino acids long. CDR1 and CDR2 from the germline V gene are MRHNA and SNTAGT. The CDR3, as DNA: TGTGCCAGCAGTGGTGGGACAGGGAGTAATCAGCCCCAGCATTTT. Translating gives CASSGGTGSNQPQHF.

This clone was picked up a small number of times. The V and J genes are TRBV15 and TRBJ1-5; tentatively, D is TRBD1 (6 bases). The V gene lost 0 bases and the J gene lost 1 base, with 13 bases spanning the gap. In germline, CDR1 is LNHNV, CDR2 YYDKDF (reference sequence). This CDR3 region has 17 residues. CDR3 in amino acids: CATSRDVFRGSNQPQHF. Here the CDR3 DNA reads TGTGCCACCAGCAGAGACGTCTTCAGGGGAAGCAATCAGCCCCAGCATTTT. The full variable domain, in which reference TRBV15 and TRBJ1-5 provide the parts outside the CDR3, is DAMVIQNPRYQVTQFGKPVTLSCSQTLNHNVMYWYQQKSSQAPKLLFHYYDKDFNNEADTPDNFQSRRPNTSFCFLDIRSPGLGDTAMYLCATSRDVFRGSNQPQHFGDGTRLSIL.

The CDR3 DNA follows: TGTGCCAGCAGCTCCATTTTTAGCTCCTACGAGCAGTACTTC. Protein: CASSSIFSSYEQYF. This rearrangement joins TRBV7-2 to TRBJ2-7; D call uncertain. Per the germline V gene, CDR1 is SGHTA and CDR2 is FQGNSA. This CDR3 spans 14 amino acids. Trimming pared 4 bases from V and 0 bases from J, leaving 10 bases between.

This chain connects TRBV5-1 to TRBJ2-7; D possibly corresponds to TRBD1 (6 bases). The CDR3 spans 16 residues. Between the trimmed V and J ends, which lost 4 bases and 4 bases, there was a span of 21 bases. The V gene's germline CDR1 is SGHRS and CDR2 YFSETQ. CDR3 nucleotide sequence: TGCGCCAGCAGCACCAGGGGAGAGGATGCGTTTTACGAGCAGTACTTC. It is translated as CASSTRGEDAFYEQYF. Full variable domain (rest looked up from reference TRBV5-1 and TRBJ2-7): KAGVTQTPRYLIKTRGQQVTLSCSPISGHRSVSWYQQTPGQGLQFLFEYFSETQRNKGNFPGRFSGRQFSNSRSEMNVSTLELGDSALYLCASSTRGEDAFYEQYFGPGTRLTVT.